What follows are 30 T cell receptor beta chains derived from one specimen sequenced in a study of blood T cells in healthy people across ages (dated by TCRdb to the mid-2010s). Libraries were constructed by 5' RACE. TCRdb names Illumina HiSeq 2500 as the instrument used. A second about 7 to 11 cycle PCR used a sample-barcoded 5' primer and a J-beta primer mix. The public sequencing data were trimmed at Q25 with fastp and processed into clonotypes with MiXCR by TCRdb, which kept only in-frame beta chains. Merged by CDR3 protein, the rows form single entries marked with the most common genes and DNA. This sample holds roughly 730,000 distinct CDR3 sequences; roughly three fifths were observed only once. Roughly 24% of the sample is in the top ten clones. Sequenced input: blood. These receptor sequences come from a man aged 35 to 55 in good health.

In this sample, this clonotype turned up a few times. The chain carries TRBV7-8 and TRBJ2-3; the match to TRBD2 covers 7 bases. The CDR3 runs 15 residues. V dropped 5 bases and J dropped 10; count of bases not matched to a gene: 15. Germline CDR1 SGHVS, CDR2 FQNEAQ. The CDR3 spells CASSPEAGVSRAQYF. The DNA of the CDR3 is TGTGCCAGCAGCCCAGAGGCGGGGGTATCCCGAGCGCAGTATTTT.

V and J are TRBV6-1 and TRBJ1-1, with unresolved D. The CDR3 length is 16 residues. Germline assignment: CDR1 MNHNS and CDR2 SASEGT. Between the trimmed V and J ends, which lost 3 bases and 5 bases, there was a span of 19 bases. CDR3 loop: CASSDQVWLPGTEAFF. Here the CDR3 DNA reads TGTGCCAGCAGTGATCAGGTCTGGCTCCCGGGGACTGAAGCTTTCTTT.

The CDR3 loop is CAISASVETQYF. The CDR3 DNA sequence: TGTGCCATCAGCGCTAGCGTGGAGACCCAGTACTTC. This chain links TRBV10-3 with TRBJ2-4, with D perhaps TRBD2 (6 bases). The DNA end is more similar to TRBJ2-5, so the J call may be wrong. Germline V gene sequence: CDR1 ENHRY, CDR2 SYGVKD. CDR3 length: 12 residues.

This chain's CDR3 is CSVDFNRGSKTQYF. CDR3 DNA sequence: TGCAGCGTTGACTTCAACCGGGGCTCGAAGACCCAGTACTTC. V gene TRBV29-1 combines with J gene TRBJ2-5; D is possibly TRBD1 or TRBD2 (5 bases each). CDR1 is SQVTM, CDR2 ANQGSEA, per germline. This CDR3 is 14 amino acids long. V was trimmed by 3 bases and J by 6 bases, leaving 17 bases between them.

The rearrangement joins TRBV4-1 to TRBJ1-2, with D uncertain. Trimming cost V 3 bases and J 8 bases, with 10 bases left between them. CDR3 length: 12 residues. CDR1 MGHRA and CDR2 YSYEKL come from the germline V gene. Written as DNA, the CDR3 is TGCGCCAGCAGCCACGGCTATGGCGGCTACACCTTC. It specifies CASSHGYGGYTF.

The chain carries TRBV5-1 and TRBJ2-7; tentatively, D is TRBD2 (6 bases). V shed 7 bases and J shed 7 bases, with 24 bases lying between them. The germline V gene has CDR1 SGHRS and CDR2 YFSETQ. This CDR3 is built from 15 residues. Here the CDR3 DNA reads TGCGCCAGCTCGACTCTTCTAGCGCGTATGAGGGAGCAGTACTTC. Its translation: CASSTLLARMREQYF.

There are a few counts of this clonotype. The V gene is TRBV29-1, the J gene TRBJ2-6; TRBD1 is a possible D gene (6 bases). Germline CDR1 reads SQVTM; CDR2 reads ANQGSEA. The CDR3 has 13 residues. Trimming stripped 5 bases from V and 1 base from J, with 6 bases between. CDR3 amino acids: CSVTGSGANVLTF. DNA for the CDR3: TGCAGCGTTACAGGGTCTGGGGCCAACGTCCTGACTTTC.

The chain joins TRBV12-3 or TRBV12-4 to TRBJ2-7, with TRBD1 matching 8 bases. The CDR3 is 15 residues long. Germline trimming cut 2 bases from V and 4 bases from J; bases unmatched to any gene: 7. CDR3 protein: CASSLWGQETYEQYF. DNA for the CDR3: TGTGCCAGCAGTTTATGGGGACAGGAGACGTACGAGCAGTACTTC.

The rearrangement uses TRBV14 and TRBJ2-3; TRBD2 matches 8 bases. With V trimmed by 4 bases and J by 2 bases, 14 bases remained unmatched. The CDR3 runs to 18 residues. Germline CDR1 reads SGHDN; CDR2 reads FVKESK. Written as DNA, the CDR3 is TGTGCCAGCAGCCCACCGACACAGTTAGCGGGGTTCACAGATACGCAGTATTTT. Translated: CASSPPTQLAGFTDTQYF. Based on the CDR3 plus reference TRBV14 and TRBJ2-3, the full variable domain is EAGVTQFPSHSVIEKGQTVTLRCDPISGHDNLYWYRRVMGKEIKFLLHFVKESKQDESGMPNNRFLAERTGGTYSTLKVQPAELEDSGVYFCASSPPTQLAGFTDTQYFGPGTRLTVL.

CDR3 sequence: CASSLDGTDDEQFF. Written as DNA, the CDR3 is TGTGCCAGCAGCTTAGACGGGACAGATGATGAGCAGTTCTTC. The gene calls are TRBV7-2 and TRBJ2-1; the match to TRBD1 covers 7 bases. Germline CDR1 SGHTA, CDR2 FQGNSA. V gave up 1 base and J gave up 8 bases; unmatched junction bases: 5. This CDR3 has 14 residues.

With regard to this clonotype: A read error may produce the germline difference seen at one junction end. The chain uses TRBV28 and TRBJ2-5; the match to TRBD2 covers 12 bases. Per germline, CDR1 MDHEN and CDR2 SYDVKM. This CDR3 comprises 17 residues. The CDR3, as DNA: TGCGCCAGCACCCTAGCGGGGGGGCTATCCCCACAAGAGACCCAGTACTTC. It is translated as CASTLAGGLSPQETQYF.

The V call is TRBV25-1, the J call TRBJ2-3, with D unresolved. The germline V gene encodes CDR1 MGHDK and CDR2 SYGVNS. This CDR3 has 13 residues. With 1 base removed from V and 1 base from J, the gap between germline ends came to 3 bases. Here the CDR3 DNA reads TGTGCCAGCAGTGAATGGGGCACAGATACGCAGTATTTT. This translates into CASSEWGTDTQYF.

The J gene is TRBJ2-3, the V gene TRBV11-3, with 12 bases lining up with TRBD2. This CDR3 is built from 16 residues. The V gene's germline CDR1 is SGHNT and CDR2 YENEEA. J was trimmed by 6 bases and V by 1 base; bases with no gene match: 5. Written as DNA, the CDR3 is TGTGCCAGCAGCTTAGCCCCTAGCGGGAGGGGGGATACGCAGTATTTT. Translating it yields CASSLAPSGRGDTQYF.

The chain is built from TRBV20-1 and TRBJ1-1; 7 positions agree with TRBD1. Germline V gene data show CDR1 as DFQATT and CDR2 as SNEGSKA (reference sequence). Germline trimming cut 4 bases from V and 5 bases from J; bases unmatched to any gene: 10. The length of the CDR3 is 14 residues. The CDR3 DNA follows: TGCAGTGCTACAGAAAACGACAGGGCGACTGAAGCTTTCTTT. It is translated as CSATENDRATEAFF.

The chain employs TRBV11-3 and TRBJ2-1; 8 bases are a match to TRBD2. Germline trimming cut 0 bases from V and 15 bases from J; bases unmatched to any gene: 13. The CDR3 is 15 residues long. Per the germline V gene, CDR1 is SGHNT and CDR2 is YENEEA. CDR3 DNA sequence: TGTGCCAGCAGCTTAGACGTACTAGCGGCGCCCCAGGCGTTCTTC. This sequence encodes CASSLDVLAAPQAFF.

With respect to this clonotype: Being one base from a much bigger clone, this may be a read error. The chain carries TRBV20-1 and TRBJ2-7, with D perhaps given as TRBD1 or TRBD2 (5 bases each). CDR1 and CDR2 (germline): DFQATT, SNEGSKA (reference sequence). The CDR3 has 11 amino acids. V dropped 7 bases and J dropped 7 bases, with 14 bases sitting between them. CDR3 sequence: CSGVKGSEQYF. The CDR3, as DNA: TGCAGTGGTGTAAAGGGGAGTGAGCAGTACTTC.

The rearrangement links TRBV4-3 to TRBJ2-7; the D call may be TRBD1 or TRBD2 (5 bases each). V lost 0 bases, J lost 6 bases, and 21 bases lay in between. This CDR3 has 17 residues. Per the germline V gene, CDR1 is LGHNA and CDR2 is YSLEER. The CDR3 DNA reads TGCGCCAGCAGCCAAGACGGGGCTACCCCCAGCTTGGGCGAGCAGTACTTC. It yields the protein CASSQDGATPSLGEQYF.

The chain carries TRBV20-1 and TRBJ2-5; TRBD2 agrees at 11 bases. The better agreement between TRBJ2-7 and the DNA end casts doubt on the J call. This CDR3 is built from 14 residues. CDR1 and CDR2 from the germline V gene are DFQATT and SNEGSKA (reference sequence). The CDR3 protein is CSAYASGRNYEQYF. For the CDR3, the DNA is TGCAGTGCCTATGCTAGCGGGAGGAACTACGAGCAGTACTTC.

This clonotype was seen a handful of times. The chain employs TRBV28 and TRBJ2-7; possible D gene TRBD2, 5 bases. Trimming took 7 bases from V and 0 from J, leaving 16 bases between them. CDR1 is MDHEN and CDR2 is SYDVKM in the germline V gene. The CDR3 contains 15 residues. CDR3: CASTLTGRFSYEQYF. The CDR3, as DNA: TGTGCCAGCACCCTGACTGGGAGATTCTCCTACGAGCAGTACTTC. The whole variable domain, filled in from reference TRBV28 and TRBJ2-7, reads DVKVTQSSRYLVKRTGEKVFLECVQDMDHENMFWYRQDPGLGLRLIYFSYDVKMKEKGDIPEGYSVSREKKERFSLILESASTNQTSMYLCASTLTGRFSYEQYFGPGTRLTVT.

This clonotype was recorded a few times. The chain employs TRBV5-1 and TRBJ2-3; D remains unclear. The V and J ends lost 1 base and 6 bases respectively, with 6 bases between them. Germline CDR1 is SGHRS and CDR2 is YFSETQ. This CDR3 is 12 amino acids long. CDR3 nucleotide sequence: TGCGCCAGCAGCTTGACGATCGATACGCAGTATTTT. Protein: CASSLTIDTQYF. Variable domain in full (rest from reference TRBV5-1 and TRBJ2-3): KAGVTQTPRYLIKTRGQQVTLSCSPISGHRSVSWYQQTPGQGLQFLFEYFSETQRNKGNFPGRFSGRQFSNSRSEMNVSTLELGDSALYLCASSLTIDTQYFGPGTRLTVL.

The CDR3 coding sequence is TGTGCCAGCAGTGAAGGGACAGTGAGACGGCAACCCCAGCATTTT. Protein: CASSEGTVRRQPQHF. The V and J genes are TRBV6-1 and TRBJ1-5, with TRBD1 as a possible D gene (6 bases). The length of the CDR3 is 15 residues. Germline CDR1 reads MNHNS; CDR2 reads SASEGT. V shed 1 base and J shed 10 bases, with 17 bases lying between them.

This clonotype was picked up one time. The J gene is TRBJ1-2, the V gene TRBV28, with a possible D match to TRBD1 (5 bases). The V end lost 6 bases, the J end lost 8 bases, and 19 bases lay between the germline ends. This CDR3 spans 14 amino acids. Looked up from germline, CDR1 is MDHEN and CDR2 is SYDVKM. The CDR3 protein is CASSSPAGLRGYTF. CDR3 in DNA: TGTGCCAGCAGCTCTCCCGCGGGACTTCGGGGCTACACCTTC.

The V call is TRBV29-1, the J call TRBJ2-1; 8 positions agree with TRBD2. V was clipped by 7 bases and J by 6 bases; unmatched bases: 14. Germline V gene data show CDR1 as SQVTM and CDR2 as ANQGSEA. This CDR3 has 15 residues. The CDR3 loop is CSAGGGGLVANEQFF. DNA of the CDR3: TGCAGCGCCGGTGGGGGGGGACTAGTAGCCAATGAGCAGTTCTTC.

This clonotype was detected only a few times. The chain has TRBV4-2 and TRBJ1-2; no clear D. Germline V gene data show CDR1 as LGHNA and CDR2 as YNFKEQ. There are 15 residues in the CDR3. The germline V and J ends were trimmed by 0 bases and 4 bases, with 12 bases remaining between them. In DNA, the CDR3 is TGTGCCAGCAGCCAAGATCCCGGGGTTCGCTATGGCTACACCTTC. It yields the protein CASSQDPGVRYGYTF.

The V call is TRBV20-1, the J call TRBJ2-6, with 8 bases that match TRBD2. V trimming: 1 base; J trimming: 4 bases; junction bases outside the gene matches: 6. The CDR3 runs 16 residues. Looked up from germline, CDR1 is DFQATT and CDR2 is SNEGSKA (reference sequence). The CDR3 sequence is CSARGRLASGANVLTF. CDR3 nucleotides: TGCAGTGCTAGAGGGCGACTAGCGAGCGGGGCCAACGTCCTGACTTTC.

This clonotype was recorded at least ten times. The V call is TRBV12-3 or TRBV12-4, the J call TRBJ2-7; D is possibly TRBD2 (6 bases). V lost 6 bases and J 6 bases, leaving 12 bases between the germline ends. The CDR3 is 12 residues long. CDR3 sequence: CASSGGTAEQYF. The CDR3 bases are TGTGCCAGCAGCGGGGGAACGGCCGAGCAGTACTTC.

The rearrangement uses TRBV7-9 and TRBJ2-4; TRBD2 is a possible D gene (5 bases). This CDR3 contains 15 residues. V lost 5 bases, J lost 5 bases, and 16 bases lay in between. Per germline, CDR1 SEHNR and CDR2 FQNEAQ (reference sequence). CDR3 nucleotides: TGTGCCAGCAGCCGAAATTTCAAGGAGGAAAACATTCAGTACTTC. It encodes CASSRNFKEENIQYF.

This clonotype turned up a few times. This chain joins TRBV29-1 and TRBJ2-1; weak D call: TRBD2 (5 bases). The ends were cut back, 3 bases at V and 1 base at J, with 13 bases in the middle. Germline V gene lookup returns CDR1 SQVTM and CDR2 ANQGSEA. This CDR3 has 15 residues. DNA of the CDR3: TGCAGCGTTGACTGGAGCGGCCAGTCCTACAATGAGCAGTTCTTC. Residues: CSVDWSGQSYNEQFF.

This clonotype appeared a few times. This chain joins TRBV7-2 and TRBJ2-4; D is uncertain. The V gene lost 0 bases and the J gene lost 12 bases, with 9 bases spanning the gap. The V gene's germline CDR1 is SGHTA and CDR2 FQGNSA. This CDR3 has 12 residues. This chain's CDR3 is CASSLAGGSQYF. CDR3 bases: TGTGCCAGCAGCTTAGCTGGTGGGTCTCAGTACTTC.

The J gene is TRBJ2-2, the V gene TRBV7-9, with a tentative D call TRBD1 (6 bases). The ends were cut back, 0 bases at V and 6 bases at J, with 11 bases in the middle. The CDR3 extends over 15 amino acids. Germline CDR1 SEHNR, CDR2 FQNEAQ (reference sequence). CDR3 in DNA: TGTGCCAGCAGCTTAGCCCAGGGGATGGCCGGGGAGCTGTTTTTT. As protein: CASSLAQGMAGELFF.